These 22 T cell receptor beta chains were sequenced from one sample in a study of long-term antiretroviral therapy in people with HIV. The immunoSEQ assay was v3.0, run at survey level. Libraries were prepared by immunoSEQ multiplex PCR; TCRdb keeps only in-frame clonotypes and omits some of them. The sample yields over 30,000 clones, roughly 97% seen once. Sequenced material: unsorted PBMCs, taken 7.6 years after starting antiretroviral therapy. These receptors came from a man aged 25-45 years with HIV.

The chain joins TRBV6-1 to TRBJ2-5; no clear D gene. Trimming left V 2 bases short and J 3 bases short, with 13 bases between. This CDR3 has 15 residues. Germline CDR1 is MNHNS and CDR2 is SASEGT. The CDR3 region is CASSEMAAGEETQYF. As DNA, the CDR3 is TGTGCCAGCAGTGAAATGGCAGCTGGAGAAGAGACCCAGTACTTC.

This clone was seen a single time. The rearrangement links TRBV2 to TRBJ2-1; 9 nucleotides match TRBD2. Germline V gene sequence: CDR1 SNHLY, CDR2 FYNNEI. The CDR3 has 14 amino acids. V lost 7 bases and J lost 3; bases outside the gene matches: 4. Written as DNA, the CDR3 is TGTGCCAGCAAAAGGCGGGGGGGCTACAATGAGCAGTTCTTC. Translating gives CASKRRGGYNEQFF.

A remark on this clone: An end of the junction does not agree with germline; a read error may underlie this. The rearrangement joins TRBV4-3 to TRBJ1-3; D is uncertain. The DNA end lines up better with TRBJ2-2; the J call may be wrong. Germline CDR1 reads LGHNA; CDR2 reads YSLEER. The CDR3 is made up of 16 amino acids. The CDR3 sequence: CASSQDAPPNTGELFF. The CDR3 coding sequence is TGCGCCAGCAGCCAAGATGCCCCGCCGAACACTGGGGAGCTGTTTTTT.

In its sample, this clone was seen once. The V call is TRBV6-1, the J call TRBJ2-5, with 10 positions matching TRBD2. In germline, CDR1 is MNHNS, CDR2 SASEGT. CDR3 length equals 14 residues. With V trimmed by 5 bases and J by 5 bases, 5 bases remained unmatched. The CDR3 bases are TGTGCCAGCAGTTTGAGCGGGAGGGTTGAGACCCAGTACTTC. It yields the protein CASSLSGRVETQYF.

The V call is TRBV5-4, the J call TRBJ2-6; D call uncertain. With 0 bases removed from V and 1 base from J, the gap between germline ends came to 8 bases. The CDR3 length is 16 residues. Germline V lookup: CDR1 SGHNT, CDR2 YYREEE (reference sequence). CDR3 coding DNA: TGTGCCAGCAGCTTGGTGTGGCAGTCTGGGGCCAACGTCCTGACTTTC. It specifies CASSLVWQSGANVLTF.

The chain has TRBV29-1 and TRBJ2-6; D possibly corresponds to TRBD1 (7 bases). V was clipped by 6 bases and J by 0 bases, with 15 bases between them. Germline V lookup: CDR1 SQVTM, CDR2 ANQGSEA. The CDR3 totals 16 residues. CDR3 sequence reads: CSVRGTELSGANVLTF. For the CDR3, the DNA is TGCAGCGTACGGGGGACAGAACTCTCTGGGGCCAACGTCCTGACTTTC.

The chain couples TRBV9 to TRBJ1-1, with 9 bases matching TRBD1. The CDR3 spans 17 residues. Trimming took 0 bases from V and 0 from J; bases not matched to a gene: 6. In germline, CDR1 is SGDLS, CDR2 YYNGEE. The CDR3 DNA reads as TGTGCCAGCAGCGTAGATACGGGACAGGGTTTGAACACTGAAGCTTTCTTT. It codes for CASSVDTGQGLNTEAFF.

The chain has TRBV5-1 and TRBJ2-3, with 9 bases aligning to TRBD1. Looked up from germline, CDR1 is SGHRS and CDR2 is YFSETQ. The CDR3 extends over 17 amino acids. V shed 0 bases and J 3 bases; nucleotides not matched to a gene: 8. CDR3 protein: CASSLAGTGFRTDTQYF. The CDR3 DNA sequence: TGCGCCAGCAGCTTGGCCGGGACAGGGTTCAGGACAGATACGCAGTATTTT.

The chain joins TRBV2 to TRBJ2-1; 7 nucleotides agree with TRBD1. Germline CDR1 and CDR2: SNHLY and FYNNEI. The CDR3 sequence is 13 residues long. Trimming at V came to 6 bases and at J to 8 bases, leaving 7 bases not matched to a gene. The CDR3, as DNA: TGTGCCAGCAGAGTAAGGGGGCTCTATGAGCAGTTCTTC. It translates to CASRVRGLYEQFF.

The chain combines TRBV10-3 with TRBJ1-5, with D perhaps TRBD1 (6 bases). V was cut by 4 bases and J by 5 bases, with 9 bases left in between. In germline, CDR1 is ENHRY, CDR2 SYGVKD. The CDR3 has 13 amino acids. CDR3 DNA sequence: TGTGCCATCAGTGGGACAGACTATCAGCCCCAGCATTTT. Translated: CAISGTDYQPQHF.

V gene TRBV14 combines with J gene TRBJ2-3; D uncertain. The germline V gene encodes CDR1 SGHDN and CDR2 FVKESK. The CDR3 spans 14 residues. The V and J ends lost 4 bases and 2 bases respectively, with 10 bases between them. CDR3 sequence: CASSPGIFTDTQYF. The CDR3 region has the DNA TGTGCCAGCAGCCCCGGCATATTCACAGATACGCAGTATTTT. Full variable domain (rest looked up from reference TRBV14 and TRBJ2-3): EAGVTQFPSHSVIEKGQTVTLRCDPISGHDNLYWYRRVMGKEIKFLLHFVKESKQDESGMPNNRFLAERTGGTYSTLKVQPAELEDSGVYFCASSPGIFTDTQYFGPGTRLTVL.

The rearrangement links TRBV18 to TRBJ2-1; D tentatively fits TRBD1 or TRBD2 (5 bases each). Germline assignment: CDR1 KGHSH and CDR2 LQKENI. V shed 3 bases and J shed 6 bases, with 15 bases lying between them. CDR3 length equals 15 residues. The CDR3 sequence: CASSPSIPGGNEQFF. The CDR3 DNA follows: TGTGCCAGCTCACCCTCGATTCCTGGGGGCAATGAGCAGTTCTTC. The whole variable domain, filled in from reference TRBV18 and TRBJ2-1, reads NAGVMQNPRHLVRRRGQEARLRCSPMKGHSHVYWYRQLPEEGLKFMVYLQKENIIDESGMPKERFSAEFPKEGPSILRIQQVVRGDSAAYFCASSPSIPGGNEQFFGPGTRLTVL.

J is TRBJ2-2 and V is TRBV7-3; D is uncertain. Trimming took 4 bases from V and 7 from J, leaving 7 bases between them. The CDR3 spans 12 residues. From germline, CDR1 is SGHTA and CDR2 FQGTGA. The CDR3 bases are TGTGCCAGCAGCTCACACAACGGGGAGCTGTTTTTT. It encodes CASSSHNGELFF.

The chain has TRBV14 and TRBJ2-3; D uncertain. The CDR3 runs 12 residues. Trimming left V 3 bases short and J 6 bases short, with 7 bases between. Germline values: CDR1 SGHDN, CDR2 FVKESK. The CDR3 reads CASSHDADTQYF. The CDR3 DNA is TGTGCCAGCAGCCACGACGCTGATACGCAGTATTTT.

The chain couples TRBV21-1 to TRBJ2-1. TRBV21-1 corresponds to a pseudogene. The CDR3 is 13 amino acids. The CDR3 spells CASINTSYNEQFF. The CDR3 DNA reads as TGTGCCAGCATCAACACCTCCTACAATGAGCAGTTCTTC.

The chain combines TRBV6-6 with TRBJ1-1; maybe TRBD1 (5 bases). V lost 6 bases and J 1 base, leaving 12 bases between the germline ends. The germline CDR1 and CDR2 sequences are MNHNY and SVGAGI (reference sequence). The CDR3 covers 14 residues. The CDR3 spells CASRPDSTNTEAFF. CDR3 nucleotide sequence: TGTGCCAGCAGACCCGACAGCACGAACACTGAAGCTTTCTTT.

CDR3 residues: CASSSSMGSRTPTEKLFF. The CDR3 nucleotides read TGTGCCAGTAGCAGCAGCATGGGGAGCCGGACCCCGACCGAAAAACTGTTTTTT. J is TRBJ1-4 and V is TRBV19; no definite D call. The ends were cut back, 6 bases at V and 8 bases at J, with 28 bases in the middle. The CDR3 extends over 18 amino acids. The V gene's germline CDR1 is LNHDA and CDR2 SQIVND (reference sequence).

This clone was observed once. The chain uses TRBV6-5 and TRBJ2-7; possible D gene TRBD1, 5 bases. This CDR3 has 14 amino acids. Deletions cut 2 bases from V and 5 bases from J, with 13 bases between. CDR1 and CDR2 from the germline V gene are MNHEY and SVGAGI. This CDR3 reads CASSYGSGHDEQYF. The CDR3 nucleotides read TGTGCCAGCAGTTACGGATCAGGACACGACGAGCAGTACTTC.

The rearrangement uses TRBV2 and TRBJ1-5; a weak D match, TRBD1 (5 bases). Trimming left V 8 bases short and J 5 bases short, with 16 bases between. In germline, CDR1 is SNHLY, CDR2 FYNNEI. The CDR3 runs to 14 residues. CDR3 DNA sequence: TGTGCCAGCGGGGGACTGTCTGGCCATCAGCCCCAGCATTTT. Its protein product is CASGGLSGHQPQHF.

The chain joins TRBV27 to TRBJ2-1; possibly TRBD1 for D (6 bases). The germline V and J ends were trimmed by 6 bases and 3 bases, with 15 bases remaining between them. Germline V CDR1 and CDR2: MNHEY, SMNVEV (reference sequence). The CDR3 contains 15 residues. The CDR3 spells CASSKDRDIYNEQFF. Here the CDR3 DNA reads TGTGCCAGCAGCAAGGACCGGGACATCTACAATGAGCAGTTCTTC.

This clone was observed a single time. This chain uses TRBV7-2 with TRBJ1-5; a possible D gene is TRBD1 (6 bases). V was shortened by 6 bases and J by 3 bases, with 15 bases between the two germline ends. Per the germline V gene, CDR1 is SGHTA and CDR2 is FQGNSA. This CDR3 spans 15 amino acids. This CDR3 is CASSGWGDNNQPQHF. For the CDR3, the DNA is TGTGCCAGCAGTGGGTGGGGGGACAACAATCAGCCCCAGCATTTT. The entire variable domain, with the rest obtained from reference TRBV7-2 and TRBJ1-5, is as follows: GAGVSQSPSNKVTEKGKDVELRCDPISGHTALYWYRQSLGQGLEFLIYFQGNSAPDKSGLPSDRFSAERTGGSVSTLTIQRTQQEDSAVYLCASSGWGDNNQPQHFGDGTRLSIL.

CDR3 sequence: CASRQGFGYEQYF. The CDR3, as DNA: TGTGCCAGCAGACAGGGGTTCGGTTACGAGCAGTACTTC. V usage is TRBV6-5 and J usage is TRBJ2-7, with 7 nucleotides matching TRBD1. The V gene end was trimmed by 6 bases and the J gene end by 4 bases; junction bases not matched to a gene: 6. Per germline, CDR1 MNHEY and CDR2 SVGAGI. The CDR3 is 13 amino acids.